One T cell receptor (beta chain) is described in this entry. CDR3 length: 11 residues. The record originates from a study of T-cell memory formation after mild COVID-19. About the study: Clusters were largely donor specific.

TCRdb fed the 5' RACE reads into MiXCR, producing one record per CDR3 protein. The table records a few hundred thousand distinct CDR3 sequences, more than 20% of them present only once. The V call is TRBV21-1, the J call TRBJ2-2. TRBV21-1 has pseudogene status. The receptor was derived from an adult woman who had mild COVID-19 (a few samples of this study predate the infection). Cell type and time point are not known. The source material was PBMCs or a T cell subset sorted from them (not recorded which). CDR3 nucleotide sequence: TGTGCCAGCAGACGCACCGGGGAGCTGTTTTTT. Amino acid sequence: CASRRTGELFF.